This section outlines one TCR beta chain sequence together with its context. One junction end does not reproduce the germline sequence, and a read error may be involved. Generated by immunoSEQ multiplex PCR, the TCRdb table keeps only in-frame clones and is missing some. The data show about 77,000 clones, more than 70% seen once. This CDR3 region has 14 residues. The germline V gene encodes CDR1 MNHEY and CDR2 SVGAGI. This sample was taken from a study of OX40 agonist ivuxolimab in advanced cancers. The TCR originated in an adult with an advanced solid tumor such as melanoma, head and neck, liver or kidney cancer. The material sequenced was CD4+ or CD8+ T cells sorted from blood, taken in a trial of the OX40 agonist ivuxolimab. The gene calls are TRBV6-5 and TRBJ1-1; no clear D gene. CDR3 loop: CASSDSFRVPEAFF. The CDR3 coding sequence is TGTGCCAGCAGTGACTCCTTTAGAGTTCCTGAAGCTTTCTTT.